The clone carrying this T cell receptor beta chain appeared once. Its antigen remains unidentified. PCR involved 60 Vbeta and 13 Jbeta primers. Assay: immunoSEQ multiplex PCR; the TCRdb copy retains only in-frame clones and omits some. The sample consists of 150,000 to 160,000 clones, approximately 80% of them appearing once. The sample is drawn from a study of cytomegalovirus exposure and HLA in healthy donors. Study-wide results and limits: Reports showed the classifier diagnosing cytomegalovirus status with high specificity and sensitivity. An analysis was carried out at a later point. It showed that HLA-associated TCR beta chains were more clonally expanded than equally common non-associated chains. The authors listed around 150 TCR beta chains as cytomegalovirus-associated.

V was clipped by 9 bases and J by 0 bases, with 6 bases between them. The germline V gene encodes CDR1 SNHLY and CDR2 FYNNEI. The CDR3 extends over 11 amino acids. The receptor was derived from a woman between 50 and 59 years old in good health and CMV-seropositive. J is TRBJ2-7 and V is TRBV2; the D is unclear. Source material: PBMCs. The CDR3 region is CASASSYEQYF. CDR3 in DNA: TGTGCCAGTGCTAGCTCCTACGAGCAGTACTTC.